The 6 T cell receptor beta chains below come from one sample, sequenced in a study of cytomegalovirus exposure and HLA in healthy donors. PCR amplification relied on 60 Vbeta primers (plus 13 Jbeta primers). The table came from immunoSEQ multiplex PCR; TCRdb's copy has only in-frame clones and leaves some out. Its table lists around 200,000 clones. The sample taken for sequencing was PBMCs. The receptor source for this set is a woman in her twenties or thirties in good health and CMV-seropositive.

The genes are TRBV5-5 and TRBJ2-7; 7 nucleotides agree with TRBD1. The CDR3 is 15 amino acids. Germline loops: CDR1 SGHKS, CDR2 YYEKEE (reference sequence). The V gene end was trimmed by 3 bases and the J gene end by 3 bases; junction bases not matched to a gene: 9. CDR3: CASSSTGTDLYEQYF. CDR3 nucleotides: TGTGCCAGCAGCTCCACCGGGACAGATCTCTACGAGCAGTACTTC.

The chain is built from TRBV6-6 and TRBJ1-6, with 9 bases aligning to TRBD1. The CDR3 loop spans 15 amino acids. CDR1 and CDR2 (germline): MNHNY, SVGAGI (reference sequence). J was trimmed by 10 bases and V by 6 bases; bases with no gene match: 10. In DNA form, the CDR3 reads TGTGCCAGCAGCTACGGCGGGACAGGGTCCTCACCCCTCCACTTT. Encoded protein: CASSYGGTGSSPLHF.

V and J are TRBV25-1 and TRBJ2-3, with D possibly TRBD2 on 6 matching bases. The length of the CDR3 is 16 residues. Germline assignment: CDR1 MGHDK and CDR2 SYGVNS. Deletions cut 2 bases from V and 2 bases from J, with 14 bases between. Here the CDR3 reads CASSEITGDLTDTQYF. CDR3 sequence (DNA): TGTGCCAGCAGTGAAATCACGGGGGACCTCACAGATACGCAGTATTTT.

The V and J genes are TRBV30 and TRBJ1-5, with D maybe TRBD1 (5 bases). Germline CDR1 reads GTSNPN; CDR2 reads SVGIG (reference sequence). This CDR3 comprises 11 residues. V dropped 6 bases and J dropped 7 bases, with 10 bases sitting between them. The CDR3 sequence: CACGGDQPQHF. CDR3 nucleotide sequence: TGTGCCTGCGGAGGGGACCAGCCCCAGCATTTT.

This chain uses TRBV27 with TRBJ1-2; 7 bases align to TRBD1. The CDR3 runs to 13 residues. Germline values: CDR1 MNHEY, CDR2 SMNVEV (reference sequence). J gave up 7 bases and V 8 bases, and 10 bases lay outside the gene matches. The CDR3, as DNA: TGTGCCAGCTCCGCCAGGGGGAGGAGTGGCTACACCTTC. Translated: CASSARGRSGYTF.

This sequence joins TRBV5-6 and TRBJ1-5, with a tentative D call TRBD1 (5 bases). The ends were cut back, 2 bases at V and 7 bases at J, with 10 bases in the middle. The CDR3 runs 13 residues. Germline loops: CDR1 SGHDT, CDR2 YYEEEE. The CDR3 protein is CASSFGGEQPQHF. In DNA, the CDR3 is TGTGCCAGCAGCTTTGGAGGGGAACAGCCCCAGCATTTT.